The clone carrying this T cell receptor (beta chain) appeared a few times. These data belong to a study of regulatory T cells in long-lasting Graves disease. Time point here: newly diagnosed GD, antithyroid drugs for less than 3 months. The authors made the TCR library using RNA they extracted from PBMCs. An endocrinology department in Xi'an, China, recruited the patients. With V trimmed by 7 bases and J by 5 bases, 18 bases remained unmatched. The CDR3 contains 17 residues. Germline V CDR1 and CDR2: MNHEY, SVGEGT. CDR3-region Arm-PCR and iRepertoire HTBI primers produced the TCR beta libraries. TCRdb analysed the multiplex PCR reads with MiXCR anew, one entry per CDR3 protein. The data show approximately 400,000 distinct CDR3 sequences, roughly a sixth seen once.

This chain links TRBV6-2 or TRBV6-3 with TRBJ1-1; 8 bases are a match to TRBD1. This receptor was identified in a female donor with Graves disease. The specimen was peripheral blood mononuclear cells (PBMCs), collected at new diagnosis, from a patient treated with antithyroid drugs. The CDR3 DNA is TGTGCCAGCACCATACCGACAGGGGACCTTCACAAGACTGAAGCTTTCTTT. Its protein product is CASTIPTGDLHKTEAFF.